The sequence of this T cell receptor (beta chain) was determined in a study of multiple sclerosis patients with progressive multifocal leukoencephalopathy. On this clone: Its specificity is unknown.

The time point is: time of PML onset. The CDR3 is made up of 16 amino acids. Losses at the gene ends were 3 bases for V and 4 bases for J; bases not matched to a gene: 6. CDR1 is MNHEY and CDR2 is SMNVEV in the germline V gene (reference sequence). The survey-level immunoSEQ assay was used. TCRdb keeps only in-frame clones here, not all; method: immunoSEQ multiplex PCR. Of 25,000 to 35,000 clones in the sample, around 83% are singletons; the top ten hold around an eighth. Study conclusions and caveats: No common TRBV or TRBJ usage or pairing appeared at PML.

The material sequenced was PBMCs, taken from a patient treated with natalizumab. This sequence joins TRBV27 and TRBJ2-2; the match to TRBD2 covers 9 bases. The TCR originated in a woman in her thirties with progressive multifocal leukoencephalopathy. CDR3 DNA: TGTGCCAGCAGTTTTCTGGCGGGGGGGAGCACCGGGGAGCTGTTTTTT. Protein product: CASSFLAGGSTGELFF.